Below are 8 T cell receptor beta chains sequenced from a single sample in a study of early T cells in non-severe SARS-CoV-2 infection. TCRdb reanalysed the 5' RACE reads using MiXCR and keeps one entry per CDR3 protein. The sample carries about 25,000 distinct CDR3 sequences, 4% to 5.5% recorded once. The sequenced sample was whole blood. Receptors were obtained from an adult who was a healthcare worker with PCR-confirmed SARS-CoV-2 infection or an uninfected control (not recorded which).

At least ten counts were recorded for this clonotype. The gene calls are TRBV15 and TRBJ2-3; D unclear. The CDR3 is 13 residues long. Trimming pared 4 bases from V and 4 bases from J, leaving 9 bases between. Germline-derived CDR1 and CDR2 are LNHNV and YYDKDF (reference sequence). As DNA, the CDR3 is TGTGCCACCAGCAACCTCCCGGCAGATACGCAGTATTTT. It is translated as CATSNLPADTQYF.

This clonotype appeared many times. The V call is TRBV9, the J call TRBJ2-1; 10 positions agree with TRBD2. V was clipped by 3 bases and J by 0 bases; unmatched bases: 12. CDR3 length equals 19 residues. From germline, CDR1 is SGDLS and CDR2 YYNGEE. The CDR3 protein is CASSALLAGPSSSYNEQFF. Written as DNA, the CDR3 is TGTGCCAGCAGCGCATTACTAGCGGGGCCTTCTAGCTCCTACAATGAGCAGTTCTTC.

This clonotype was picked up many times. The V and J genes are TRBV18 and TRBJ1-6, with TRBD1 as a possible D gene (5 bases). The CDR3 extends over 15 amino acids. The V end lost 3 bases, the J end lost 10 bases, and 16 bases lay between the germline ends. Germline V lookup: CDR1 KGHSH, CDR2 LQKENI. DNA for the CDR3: TGTGCCAGCTCACCCCCGGTCAGCCAGGGATCACCCCTCCACTTT. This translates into CASSPPVSQGSPLHF. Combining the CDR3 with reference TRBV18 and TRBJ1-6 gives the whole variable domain NAGVMQNPRHLVRRRGQEARLRCSPMKGHSHVYWYRQLPEEGLKFMVYLQKENIIDESGMPKERFSAEFPKEGPSILRIQQVVRGDSAAYFCASSPPVSQGSPLHFGNGTRLTVT.

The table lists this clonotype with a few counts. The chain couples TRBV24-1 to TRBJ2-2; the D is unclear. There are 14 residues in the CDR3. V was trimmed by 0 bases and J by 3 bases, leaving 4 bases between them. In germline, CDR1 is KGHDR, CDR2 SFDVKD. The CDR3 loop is CATSDLADTGELFF. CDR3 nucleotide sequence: TGTGCCACCAGTGATTTGGCGGACACCGGGGAGCTGTTTTTT.

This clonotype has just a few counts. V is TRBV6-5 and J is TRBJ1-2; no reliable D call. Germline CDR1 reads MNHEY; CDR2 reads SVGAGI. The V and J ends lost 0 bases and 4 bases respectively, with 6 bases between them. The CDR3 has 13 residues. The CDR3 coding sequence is TGTGCCAGCAGTTACTCCCAGGTCTATGGCTACACCTTC. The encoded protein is CASSYSQVYGYTF.

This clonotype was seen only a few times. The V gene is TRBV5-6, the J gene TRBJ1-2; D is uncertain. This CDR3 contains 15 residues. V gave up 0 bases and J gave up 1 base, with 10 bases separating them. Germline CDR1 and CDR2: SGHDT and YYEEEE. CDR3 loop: CASSLEHTINYGYTF. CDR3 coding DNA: TGTGCCAGCAGCTTGGAACATACGATTAACTATGGCTACACCTTC.

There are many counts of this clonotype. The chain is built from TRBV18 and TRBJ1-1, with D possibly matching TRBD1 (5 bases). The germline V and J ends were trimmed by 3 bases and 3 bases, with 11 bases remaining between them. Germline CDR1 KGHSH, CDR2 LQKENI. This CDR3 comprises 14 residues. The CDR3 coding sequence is TGTGCCAGCTCACCCACTGGGGCCTACACTGAAGCTTTCTTT. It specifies CASSPTGAYTEAFF.

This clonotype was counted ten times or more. Here the CDR3 reads CASSPDLAEATDTQYF. In nucleotides, the CDR3 is TGTGCCAGCAGTCCAGATCTAGCGGAGGCCACAGATACGCAGTATTTT. The chain is built from TRBV2 and TRBJ2-3; 7 nucleotides align to TRBD2. V lost 5 bases, J lost 2 bases, and 10 bases stayed unmatched. CDR1 and CDR2 (germline): SNHLY, FYNNEI. The CDR3 runs to 16 residues.